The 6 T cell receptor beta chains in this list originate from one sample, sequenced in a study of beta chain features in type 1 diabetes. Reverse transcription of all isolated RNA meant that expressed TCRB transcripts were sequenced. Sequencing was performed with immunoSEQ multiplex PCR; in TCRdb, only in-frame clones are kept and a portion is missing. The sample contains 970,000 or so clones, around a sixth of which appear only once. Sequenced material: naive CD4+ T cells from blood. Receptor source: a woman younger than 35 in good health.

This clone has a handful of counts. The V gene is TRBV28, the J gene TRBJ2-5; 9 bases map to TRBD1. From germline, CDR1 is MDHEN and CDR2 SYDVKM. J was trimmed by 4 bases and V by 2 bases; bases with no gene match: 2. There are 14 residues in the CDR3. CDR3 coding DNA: TGTGCCAGCAGTTTAAAACAGGGGGCAGAGACCCAGTACTTC. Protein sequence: CASSLKQGAETQYF. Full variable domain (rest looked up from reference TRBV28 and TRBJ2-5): DVKVTQSSRYLVKRTGEKVFLECVQDMDHENMFWYRQDPGLGLRLIYFSYDVKMKEKGDIPEGYSVSREKKERFSLILESASTNQTSMYLCASSLKQGAETQYFGPGTRLLVL.

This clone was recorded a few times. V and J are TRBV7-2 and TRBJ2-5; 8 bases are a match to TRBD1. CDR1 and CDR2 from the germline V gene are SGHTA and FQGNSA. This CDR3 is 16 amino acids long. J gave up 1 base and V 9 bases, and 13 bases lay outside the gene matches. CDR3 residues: CASRRGRTGSQETQYF. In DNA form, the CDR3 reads TGTGCCAGTAGGCGGGGTCGGACAGGGTCCCAAGAGACCCAGTACTTC. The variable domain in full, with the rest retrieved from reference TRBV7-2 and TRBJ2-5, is GAGVSQSPSNKVTEKGKDVELRCDPISGHTALYWYRQSLGQGLEFLIYFQGNSAPDKSGLPSDRFSAERTGGSVSTLTIQRTQQEDSAVYLCASRRGRTGSQETQYFGPGTRLLVL.

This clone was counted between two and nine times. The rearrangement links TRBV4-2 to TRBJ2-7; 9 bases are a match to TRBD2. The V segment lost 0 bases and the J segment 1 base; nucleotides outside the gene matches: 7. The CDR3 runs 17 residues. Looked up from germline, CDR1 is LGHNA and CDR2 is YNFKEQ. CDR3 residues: CASSQDRTSGYSYEQYF. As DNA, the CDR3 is TGTGCCAGCAGCCAAGATCGTACTAGCGGGTATTCCTACGAGCAGTACTTC.

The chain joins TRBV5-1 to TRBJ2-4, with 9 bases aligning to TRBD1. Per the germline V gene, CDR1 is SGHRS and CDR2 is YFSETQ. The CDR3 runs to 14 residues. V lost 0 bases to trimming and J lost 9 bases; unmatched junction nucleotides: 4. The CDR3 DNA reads TGCGCCAGCAGCTTGGGGACAGGGGTGGGCATTCAGTACTTC. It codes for CASSLGTGVGIQYF. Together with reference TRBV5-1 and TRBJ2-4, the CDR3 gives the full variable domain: KAGVTQTPRYLIKTRGQQVTLSCSPISGHRSVSWYQQTPGQGLQFLFEYFSETQRNKGNFPGRFSGRQFSNSRSEMNVSTLELGDSALYLCASSLGTGVGIQYFGAGTRLSVL.

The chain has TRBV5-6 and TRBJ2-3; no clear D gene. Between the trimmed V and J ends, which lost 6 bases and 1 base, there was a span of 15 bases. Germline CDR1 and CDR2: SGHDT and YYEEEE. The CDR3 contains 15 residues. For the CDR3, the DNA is TGTGCCAGCAATATTCACCCATCTCGCACAGATACGCAGTATTTT. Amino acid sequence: CASNIHPSRTDTQYF.

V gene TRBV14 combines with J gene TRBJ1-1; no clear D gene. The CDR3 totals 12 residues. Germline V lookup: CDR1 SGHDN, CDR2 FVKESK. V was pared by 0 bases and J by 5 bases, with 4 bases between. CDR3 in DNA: TGTGCCAGCAGCCAAGATTGGACTGAAGCTTTCTTT. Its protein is CASSQDWTEAFF.